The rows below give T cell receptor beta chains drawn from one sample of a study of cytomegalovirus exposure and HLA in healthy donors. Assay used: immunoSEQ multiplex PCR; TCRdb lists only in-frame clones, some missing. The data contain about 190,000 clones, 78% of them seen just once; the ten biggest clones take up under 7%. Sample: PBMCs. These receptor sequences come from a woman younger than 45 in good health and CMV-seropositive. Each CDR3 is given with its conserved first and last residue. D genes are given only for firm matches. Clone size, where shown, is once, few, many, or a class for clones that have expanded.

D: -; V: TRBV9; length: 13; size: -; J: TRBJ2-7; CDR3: CASSVLTGSEQYF; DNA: TGTGCCAGCAGCGTTCTGACAGGTTCCGAGCAGTACTTC
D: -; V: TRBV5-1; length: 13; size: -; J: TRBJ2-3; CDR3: CASSFPGVDTQYF; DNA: TGCGCCAGCAGCTTTCCCGGGGTAGATACGCAGTATTTT
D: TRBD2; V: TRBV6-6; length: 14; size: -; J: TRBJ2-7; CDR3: CASSGTSGTYEQYF; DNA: TGTGCCAGCAGTGGGACTAGCGGCACCTACGAGCAGTACTTC
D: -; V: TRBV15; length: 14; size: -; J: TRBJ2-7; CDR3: CATSRDGRADEQYF; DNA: TGTGCCACCAGCAGAGATGGCAGGGCGGACGAGCAGTACTTC
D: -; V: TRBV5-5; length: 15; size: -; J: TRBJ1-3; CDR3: CASSLALGWGNTIYF; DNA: TGTGCCAGCAGCTTGGCCCTAGGTTGGGGAAACACCATATATTTT
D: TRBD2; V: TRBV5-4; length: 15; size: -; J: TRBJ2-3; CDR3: CASSLRRGGTDTQYF; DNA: TGTGCCAGCAGCTTAAGGCGGGGGGGCACAGATACGCAGTATTTT
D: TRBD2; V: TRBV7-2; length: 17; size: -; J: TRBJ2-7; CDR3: CASSLALAGGKDYEQYF; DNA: TGTGCCAGCAGCTTAGCACTAGCGGGGGGGAAAGACTACGAGCAGTACTTC
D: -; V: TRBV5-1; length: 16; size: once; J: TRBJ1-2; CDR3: CASRFDRKGQGVGYTF; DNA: TGCGCCAGCAGGTTCGACAGGAAGGGGCAGGGTGTTGGCTACACCTTC
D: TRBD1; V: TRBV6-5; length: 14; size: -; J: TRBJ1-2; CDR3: CASSRQGAGYGYTF; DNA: TGTGCCAGCAGTCGACAGGGGGCCGGCTATGGCTACACCTTC
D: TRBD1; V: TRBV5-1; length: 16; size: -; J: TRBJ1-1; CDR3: CASSLKGAGGNTEAFF; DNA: TGCGCCAGCAGCTTGAAGGGGGCAGGGGGGAACACTGAAGCTTTCTTT
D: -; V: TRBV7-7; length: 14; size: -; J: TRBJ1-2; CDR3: CASSPSNRWTMGGF; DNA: TGTGCTAGCAGCCCGTCGAATCGCTGGACAATGGGAGGCTTC
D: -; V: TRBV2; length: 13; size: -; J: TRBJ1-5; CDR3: CASSSADNQPQHF; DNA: TGTGCCAGCAGTAGTGCAGACAATCAGCCCCAGCATTTT
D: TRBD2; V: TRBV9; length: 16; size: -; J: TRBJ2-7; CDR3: CASSVGLAAIYYEQYF; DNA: TGTGCCAGCAGCGTAGGACTAGCGGCAATCTACTACGAGCAGTACTTC
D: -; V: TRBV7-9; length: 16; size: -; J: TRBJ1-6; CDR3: CASSRKEDSPNSPLHF; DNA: TGTGCCAGCAGCCGCAAAGAGGACAGTCCGAATTCACCCCTCCACTTT
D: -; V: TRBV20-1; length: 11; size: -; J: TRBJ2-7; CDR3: CSASNSYEQYF; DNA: TGCAGTGCTAGTAACAGCTACGAGCAGTACTTC
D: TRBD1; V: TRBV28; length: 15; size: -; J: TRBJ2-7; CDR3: CASSGSWDSSYEQYF; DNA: TGTGCCAGCAGTGGGTCTTGGGACAGCTCCTACGAGCAGTACTTC
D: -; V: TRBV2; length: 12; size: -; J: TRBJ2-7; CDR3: CASSEGAREQYF; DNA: TGTGCCAGCAGTGAGGGCGCTCGCGAGCAGTACTTC
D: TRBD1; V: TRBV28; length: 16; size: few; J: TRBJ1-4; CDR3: CASSSAGTGLTEKLFF; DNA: TGTGCCAGCAGTTCCGCCGGGACAGGGTTAACGGAAAAACTGTTTTTT
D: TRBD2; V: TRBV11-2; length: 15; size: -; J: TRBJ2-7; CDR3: CASSPGLVTSYEQYF; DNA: TGTGCCAGCAGCCCCGGACTAGTGACCTCCTACGAGCAGTACTTC
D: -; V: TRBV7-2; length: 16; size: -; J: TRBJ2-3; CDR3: CASSLAVRVSTDTQYF; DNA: TGTGCCAGCAGCTTAGCGGTTAGAGTTAGCACAGATACGCAGTATTTT
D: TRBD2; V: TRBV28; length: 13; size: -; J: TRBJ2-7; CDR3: CASSVTSGSYGYF; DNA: TGTGCCAGCAGTGTAACTAGCGGGAGCTACGGCTATTTC
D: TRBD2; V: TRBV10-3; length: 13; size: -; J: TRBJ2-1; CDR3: CASMGLADNEQFF; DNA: TGTGCCAGTATGGGACTAGCGGACAATGAGCAGTTCTTC
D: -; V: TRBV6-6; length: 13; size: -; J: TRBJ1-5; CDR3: CASSGIPNQPQHF; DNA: TGTGCCAGCAGCGGTATACCCAATCAGCCCCAGCATTTT
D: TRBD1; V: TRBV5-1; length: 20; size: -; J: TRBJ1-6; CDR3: CASSYGTGDFPFRDNSPLHF; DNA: TGCGCCAGCAGCTATGGGACAGGGGATTTTCCTTTTCGGGATAATTCACCCCTCCACTTT
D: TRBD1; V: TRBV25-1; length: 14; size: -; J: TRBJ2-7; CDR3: CASRRQGPSYEQYF; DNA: TGTGCCAGCAGACGACAGGGCCCGTCCTACGAGCAGTACTTC
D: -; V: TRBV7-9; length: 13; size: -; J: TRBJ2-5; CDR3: CASSPRTGRDWNF; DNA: TGTGCCAGCAGCCCCCGGACGGGAAGAGACTGGAACTTC
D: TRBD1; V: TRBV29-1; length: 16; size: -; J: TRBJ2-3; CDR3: CSVPVPGQGRRDTQYF; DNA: TGCAGCGTGCCTGTCCCGGGACAGGGTAGAAGAGATACGCAGTATTTT
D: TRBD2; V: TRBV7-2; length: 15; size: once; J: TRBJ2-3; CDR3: CASSLSSGGTDTQYF; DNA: TGTGCCAGCAGCTTGTCTAGCGGGGGCACAGATACGCAGTATTTT
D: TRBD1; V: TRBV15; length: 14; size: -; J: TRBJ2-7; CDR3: CAIRTGTGPHEQYF; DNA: TGTGCCATCCGAACTGGGACAGGGCCCCACGAGCAGTACTTC
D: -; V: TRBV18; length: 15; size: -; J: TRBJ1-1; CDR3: CASSPLGKMNTEAFF; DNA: TGTGCCAGCTCACCACTGGGCAAGATGAACACTGAAGCTTTCTTT
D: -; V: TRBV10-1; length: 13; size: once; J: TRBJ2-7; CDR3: CASSDGLPYEQYF; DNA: TGCGCCAGCAGTGATGGGCTACCCTACGAGCAGTACTTC
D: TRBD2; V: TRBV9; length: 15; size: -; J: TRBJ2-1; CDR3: CASSRLADKFNEQFF; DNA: TGTGCCAGCAGCCGACTAGCGGATAAGTTCAATGAGCAGTTCTTC
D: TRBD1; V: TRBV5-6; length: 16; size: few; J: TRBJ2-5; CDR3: CASSFRGLGWQETQYF; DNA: TGTGCCAGCAGCTTCAGGGGGCTTGGGTGGCAAGAGACCCAGTACTTC
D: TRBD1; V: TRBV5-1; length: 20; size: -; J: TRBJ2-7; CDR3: CASSSPKLGDGTGYYYEQYF; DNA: TGCGCCAGCAGCTCCCCAAAACTCGGGGACGGGACAGGGTACTACTACGAGCAGTACTTC
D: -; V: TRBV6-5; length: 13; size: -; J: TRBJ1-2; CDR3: CASSYSMGGGYTF; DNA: TGTGCCAGCAGTTACTCGATGGGGGGTGGCTACACCTTC
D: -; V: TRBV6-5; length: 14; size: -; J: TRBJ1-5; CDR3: CASSYLSGNQPQHF; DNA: TGTGCCAGCAGTTACTTAAGCGGGAATCAGCCCCAGCATTTT
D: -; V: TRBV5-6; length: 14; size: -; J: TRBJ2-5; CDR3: CASSLVADQETQYF; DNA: TGTGCCAGCAGCTTGGTGGCAGACCAAGAGACCCAGTACTTC
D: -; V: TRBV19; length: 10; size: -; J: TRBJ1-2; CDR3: CASSGYGQTF; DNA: TGTGCCAGTAGTGGCTATGGACAGACCTTC
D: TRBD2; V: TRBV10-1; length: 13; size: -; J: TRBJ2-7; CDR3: CATPTSGSYEQYF; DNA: TGCGCCACCCCGACTAGCGGTTCCTACGAGCAGTACTTC
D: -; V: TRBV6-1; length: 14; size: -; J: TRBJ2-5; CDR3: CASSERSGRETQYF; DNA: TGTGCCAGCAGTGAACGTTCGGGAAGAGAGACCCAGTACTTC
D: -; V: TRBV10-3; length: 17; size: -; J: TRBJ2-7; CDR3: CAISEATGQGRPYEQYF; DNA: TGTGCCATCAGTGAGGCGACGGGACAAGGGAGACCCTACGAGCAGTACTTC
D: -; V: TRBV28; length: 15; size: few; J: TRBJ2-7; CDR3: CASSLETASSYEQYF; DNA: TGTGCCAGCAGTTTAGAGACAGCCAGCTCCTACGAGCAGTACTTC
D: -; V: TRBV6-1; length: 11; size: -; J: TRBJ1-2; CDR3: CASRDSHGYTF; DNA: TGTGCCAGCAGGGACAGTCATGGCTACACCTTC
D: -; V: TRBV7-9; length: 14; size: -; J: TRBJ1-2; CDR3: CASSRVTGNYGYTF; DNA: TGTGCCAGCAGCAGGGTAACAGGGAACTATGGCTACACCTTC
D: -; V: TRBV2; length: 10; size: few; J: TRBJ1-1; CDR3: CASRNTEAFF; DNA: TGTGCCAGTCGGAACACTGAAGCTTTCTTT
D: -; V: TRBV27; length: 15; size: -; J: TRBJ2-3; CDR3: CASSLGGRVTDTQYF; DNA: TGTGCCAGCAGCCTGGGGGGTAGAGTCACAGATACGCAGTATTTT
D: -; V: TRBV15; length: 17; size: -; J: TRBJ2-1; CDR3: CATSREIRGTFYNEQFF; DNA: TGTGCCACCAGCAGGGAAATTCGGGGGACTTTCTACAATGAGCAGTTCTTC
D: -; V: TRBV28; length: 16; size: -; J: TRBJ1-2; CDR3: CASSSQGRGVLGGYTF; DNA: TGTGCCAGCAGTTCGCAGGGGAGAGGGGTGCTAGGAGGCTACACCTTC
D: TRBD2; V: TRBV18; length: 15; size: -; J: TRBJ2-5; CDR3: CASSPSGGDQETQYF; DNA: TGTGCCAGCTCACCGAGCGGGGGGGACCAAGAGACCCAGTACTTC
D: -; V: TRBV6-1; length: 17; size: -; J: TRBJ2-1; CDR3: CASSEFYRGTPENEQFF; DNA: TGTGCCAGCAGTGAATTCTATCGAGGGACACCAGAGAATGAGCAGTTCTTC
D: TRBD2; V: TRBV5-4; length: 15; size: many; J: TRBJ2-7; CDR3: CASSGRSSGDREQYF; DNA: TGTGCCAGCAGCGGACGATCTAGCGGGGATCGCGAGCAGTACTTC
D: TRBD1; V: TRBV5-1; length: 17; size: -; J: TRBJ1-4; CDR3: CASSFRTGGAYHEKLFF; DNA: TGCGCCAGCAGCTTCAGGACAGGGGGCGCGTATCATGAAAAACTGTTTTTT
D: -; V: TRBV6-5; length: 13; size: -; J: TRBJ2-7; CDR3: CASSYADNYEQYF; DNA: TGTGCCAGCAGCTACGCGGACAACTACGAGCAGTACTTC
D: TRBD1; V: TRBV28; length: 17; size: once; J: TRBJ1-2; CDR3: CASSSERQGASGYGYTF; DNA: TGTGCCAGCAGTTCGGAAAGGCAGGGGGCCTCAGGCTATGGCTACACCTTC
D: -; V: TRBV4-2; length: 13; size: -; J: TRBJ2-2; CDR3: CASSQGGPGELFF; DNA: TGTGCCAGCAGCCAAGGAGGTCCCGGGGAGCTGTTTTTT
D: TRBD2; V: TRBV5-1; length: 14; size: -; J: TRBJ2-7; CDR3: CASSPGTSGIWQYF; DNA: TGCGCCAGCAGCCCGGGGACTAGCGGAATTTGGCAGTACTTC